This T cell receptor beta chain was retrieved from a study of early T cells in non-severe SARS-CoV-2 infection. About the research overall: The study sequenced bulk RNA from unsorted whole blood, with chains unpaired.

This clonotype was observed at least ten times. Its antigen is unidentified. Attachment of unique molecular identifiers to individual cDNA molecules was performed. TCRdb reprocessed the 5' RACE reads via MiXCR and lists one record per CDR3 protein. The data contain tens of thousands of distinct CDR3 sequences, less than 7% of them singletons. General observations from the study: Comparison of clonotypes with VDJdb favored anti-spike CD8 responses while missing private and CD4 specificities.

Looked up from germline, CDR1 is SGHVS and CDR2 is FNYEAQ. The ends were cut back, 0 bases at V and 6 bases at J, with 5 bases in the middle. The CDR3 totals 12 residues. The sequences come from whole blood, collected at baseline. V gene TRBV7-6 combines with J gene TRBJ1-2; no clear D. This TCR came from an adult who was a healthcare worker with PCR-confirmed SARS-CoV-2 infection or an uninfected control (not recorded which). CDR3 residues: CASSLAGNGYTF. CDR3 sequence (DNA): TGTGCCAGCAGCTTAGCGGGGAATGGCTACACCTTC.